A selection of T cell receptor beta chains follows, all from one sample in a study of CD8 T cells in Susac syndrome. TCRdb re-called the immunoSEQ multiplex PCR reads with MiXCR, one entry per CDR3 protein. The sample includes 95,000 to 150,000 distinct CDR3 sequences, roughly 94% seen only once; the top ten take about 0.28%. Sequenced input: CD8+ T cells from PBMCs. The receptors stem from a human donor with Susac syndrome. Both conserved end residues are part of each CDR3. D genes are given only for firm matches. Clone size is not always given. Where it is, it says once, few, many or a class for expanded clones.

d_call,clone_size,j_call,v_call,cdr3_nt,cdr3_aa
TRBD1,.,TRBJ1-2,TRBV2,TGTGCCAGCATCGGACAGGGGTCCCATGGCTACACCTTC,CASIGQGSHGYTF
.,.,TRBJ2-7,TRBV5-6,TGTGCCAGCAGCTTGGCCGGCGCCGCCTACGAGCAGTACTTC,CASSLAGAAYEQYF
TRBD2,.,TRBJ2-1,TRBV4-1,TGCGCCAGCAGCCATGGACTAGCGGGGAGAAATGAGCAGTTCTTC,CASSHGLAGRNEQFF
TRBD2,once,TRBJ2-7,TRBV27,TGTGCCAGCAGTGACCGTAGCGGGGGACCCTACGAGCAGTACTTC,CASSDRSGGPYEQYF
.,.,TRBJ1-5,TRBV25-1,TGTGCCAGCGGAGATTTGCCCCAGCATTTT,CASGDLPQHF
.,.,TRBJ1-5,TRBV10-3,TGTGCCATCAGTGAGTCAGGGGGCAATCAGCCCCAGCATTTT,CAISESGGNQPQHF
.,.,TRBJ1-6,TRBV7-6,TGTGCCAGCAGCTTAGGGGCAGGGCCTTATTCACCCCTCCACTTT,CASSLGAGPYSPLHF
.,.,TRBJ1-2,TRBV29-1,TGCAGCGTTGAGGGCGAAGGGGGTGTCTATGGCTACACCTTC,CSVEGEGGVYGYTF
TRBD1,.,TRBJ2-3,TRBV11-2,TGTGCCAGCAGCTTAGCCAGGGGGCCCACAGATACGCAGTATTTT,CASSLARGPTDTQYF
.,.,TRBJ1-4,TRBV25-1,TGTGCCAGCAGTGAATGGGATGTTGAAAAACTGTTTTTT,CASSEWDVEKLFF
.,.,TRBJ1-1,TRBV4-1,TGCGCCAGCAGCCAAAATCCGGCCACCCGGGGGGAAGCTTTCTTT,CASSQNPATRGEAFF
.,.,TRBJ1-1,TRBV30,TGTGCCTGGAGTCCCCTGGAGGGTCACACTGAAGCTTTCTTT,CAWSPLEGHTEAFF
TRBD1,.,TRBJ2-7,TRBV5-8,TGTGCCGGACAGGGGACCAGCTCCTACGAGCAGTACTTC,CAGQGTSSYEQYF
TRBD2,.,TRBJ2-7,TRBV4-1,TGCGCCAGCAGCTCCGGACTAGCGGGGGGCGAGCAGTACTTC,CASSSGLAGGEQYF
.,.,TRBJ2-7,TRBV6-5,TGTGCCACCTCGAGACCGCTGAGTCCCTACGAGCAGTACTTC,CATSRPLSPYEQYF
.,.,TRBJ1-5,TRBV6-2/TRBV6-3,TGTGCCAGCAGTTACGGTCCAGGCCATCAGCCCCAGCATTTT,CASSYGPGHQPQHF
.,.,TRBJ2-3,TRBV15,TGTGCCACCAGTCGTTCAGGGGCGATGGATACGCAGTATTTT,CATSRSGAMDTQYF
TRBD2,.,TRBJ2-1,TRBV15,TGTGCCACCAGCAACGGACTAGCGGAGTACAATGAGCAGTTCTTC,CATSNGLAEYNEQFF
.,.,TRBJ2-3,TRBV2,TGTGCCAGCAGTGCGGACGGCTACAGCACAGATACGCAGTATTTT,CASSADGYSTDTQYF
TRBD1,once,TRBJ2-6,TRBV23-1,TGCGCCAGCAGTCCACCGGGACAGGGGGCCAACGTCCTGACTTTC,CASSPPGQGANVLTF
.,.,TRBJ1-1,TRBV9,TGTGCCAGCAGCTATTACCTGGGCCCGAACACTGAAGCTTTCTTT,CASSYYLGPNTEAFF
TRBD1,once,TRBJ2-7,TRBV11-2,TGTGCCAGCAGCTTAGGCAGGGGGCGGTACGAGCAGTACTTC,CASSLGRGRYEQYF
.,.,TRBJ2-2,TRBV5-1,TGCGCCAGCAGCCTTTCGGGGTATGTGGGACAGAACACCGGGGAGCTGTTTTTT,CASSLSGYVGQNTGELFF
.,.,TRBJ2-7,TRBV29-1,TGCAGCGTTGGGGGTTCCTACGAGCAGTACTTC,CSVGGSYEQYF
.,.,TRBJ2-7,TRBV9,TGTGCCAGCAGCCCCGGGGGAGGAGGCACCTACGAGCAGTACTTC,CASSPGGGGTYEQYF
.,.,TRBJ2-3,TRBV29-1,TGCAGCGTTGATAGGTTAGCGGAAGATACGCAGTATTTT,CSVDRLAEDTQYF
.,.,TRBJ2-7,TRBV30,TGTGCCTGGATAAAGGGAAGGGAGCAGTACTTC,CAWIKGREQYF
.,.,TRBJ2-3,TRBV20-1,TGCAGTGCTAGAGTACGAGATACGCAGTATTTT,CSARVRDTQYF
TRBD1,.,TRBJ2-5,TRBV11-2,TGTGCCAGCAGCAGAACAGGGGCAGAGACCCAGTACTTC,CASSRTGAETQYF
.,.,TRBJ1-2,TRBV13,TGTGCCAGCAGCTCACGGGAAGGGATCTATGGCTACACCTTC,CASSSREGIYGYTF
.,.,TRBJ2-7,TRBV12-3/TRBV12-4,TGTGCCAGCAGTCCCCAGGGCCGGCCTTACGAGCAGTACTTC,CASSPQGRPYEQYF
.,.,TRBJ2-1,TRBV11-2,TGTGCCAGCAGCCTAGTAGCGGCGGACAATGAGCAGTTCTTC,CASSLVAADNEQFF
.,.,TRBJ2-5,TRBV5-4,TGTGCCAGCAGCTCCCGGGCCGACTTTGGAGAGACCCAGTACTTC,CASSSRADFGETQYF
TRBD2,.,TRBJ2-3,TRBV4-1,TGCGCCAGCAGCCAACCGGAGCGGGGGGGCACAGATACGCAGTATTTT,CASSQPERGGTDTQYF
.,.,TRBJ2-3,TRBV6-5,TGTGCCAGCAGTTCCGGGACTAGCACAGATACGCAGTATTTT,CASSSGTSTDTQYF
TRBD2,.,TRBJ2-7,TRBV4-3,TGCGCCAGCAGCCAAGATTTTACTAGCGATTCCTACGAGCAGTACTTC,CASSQDFTSDSYEQYF
.,.,TRBJ2-1,TRBV2,TGTGCCAGCAGGGTGGGGGCCCATAGCTCCTACAATGAGCAGTTCTTC,CASRVGAHSSYNEQFF
TRBD1,.,TRBJ2-7,TRBV5-6,TGTGCCAGCAGCTGGGGACAGTCCTACGAGCAGTACTTC,CASSWGQSYEQYF
TRBD1,.,TRBJ2-7,TRBV12-3/TRBV12-4,TGTGCCAGCAGTTATAGGACAGGGGGTACCTACGAGCAGTACTTC,CASSYRTGGTYEQYF
.,once,TRBJ1-1,TRBV29-1,TGCAGCGCCCGGGCCTCCCCCACTGAAGCTTTCTTT,CSARASPTEAFF
TRBD1,.,TRBJ1-2,TRBV4-2,TGTGCCAGCAGCCCGGGACAGGGGATCTACACCTTC,CASSPGQGIYTF
TRBD1,.,TRBJ1-6,TRBV9,TGTGCCAGCAGCGGGCGGGACAGGGGTTCTTATTCACCCCTCCACTTT,CASSGRDRGSYSPLHF
.,.,TRBJ1-1,TRBV6-5,TGTGCCAGCAGTTACCAGGGTGAGGGGAACACTGAAGCTTTCTTT,CASSYQGEGNTEAFF
.,.,TRBJ2-7,TRBV4-1,TGCGCCAGCAGCCAAGAGTCCTCTGGCTCCTACGAGCAGTACTTC,CASSQESSGSYEQYF
.,few,TRBJ2-1,TRBV6-5,TGTGCCAGCAGTTATAAGGGGGGCAATGAGCAGTTCTTC,CASSYKGGNEQFF
TRBD2,.,TRBJ2-7,TRBV13,TGTGCCAGCAGCTTCCGACTAGCCGACGAGCAGTACTTC,CASSFRLADEQYF
TRBD1,.,TRBJ2-5,TRBV27,TGTGCCGCACAGGGGGCAGGGGAGACCCAGTACTTC,CAAQGAGETQYF
TRBD1,.,TRBJ2-4,TRBV6-5,TGTGCCAGCAGTTTCGGGGACAGAAGGGAAAACATTCAGTACTTC,CASSFGDRRENIQYF